This T cell receptor beta chain was obtained from a study of cytomegalovirus exposure and HLA in healthy donors (dated by TCRdb to between 2016 and 2019). Regarding the study in general: An earlier analysis of some 550 of the donors reported 250 to 300 Gb of sequence data and 117 million unique TCR beta sequences from some 180 million T cells. Of the 300 to 500 genotyped donors, 80% to 90% were placed in the genetic ancestry cluster associated with self-reported Caucasian donors. Every repertoire in the discovery cohort had been generated on one and the same sequencing platform. About 330 gigabases of sequencing data and around 85 million unique TCR sequences made up an early release that covered 500 to 650 HLA-typed donors. Donor age, sex, ethnicity and CMV serostatus were collected together with the repertoire data. Typing coverage differed by locus: A, B, C, DRB1 and DQB1 were typed in about 629-640 donors, DQA1 in about 500, DPA1 in 606, and DPB1 in 400 to 480. The study aimed to test whether cataloging public T cell receptors could reveal signatures of past pathogen exposure. Rather than drawing on any new phenotypic data, the later analysis identified candidate immune exposures from TCR beta sequences and the way those sequences occurred across donors. Four to six DR-DQ haplotypes were handled as single units for association and clustering, since linkage in the cohort was strong. In a later genetic analysis, genome-wide SNP genotypes for about 55% of the roughly 700 donors were used, and that subset was treated as a discovery cohort. An earlier analysis of approximately 640 of the donors applied high-throughput TCR beta sequencing to assess whether each TCR beta V gene segment acted as functional or pseudogenic. The study combined high-throughput TCR immunosequencing, statistical association of individual TCRs with disease status, and machine learning to predict cytomegalovirus infection status. In addition to the first cohort of roughly 700 subjects, a separate validation cohort of 130 or so different subjects was used. Using immunosequencing, the study profiled T cell repertoires from 500 to 800 subjects and related those repertoires to cytomegalovirus serostatus. A later analysis re-examined previously published TCR beta repertoires from around 670 donors and added high-resolution HLA genotyping to investigate patterns of TCR occurrence. Among over 350 genotyped donors of the cohort, an average of approximately 240,000 unique TCR beta nucleotide sequences were sequenced per donor, roughly 20% of them non-productive. HLA typing covered class I and class II loci at four-digit resolution. Summary of the overall study and its limitations: Broadly in line with IMGT annotations, most TCR beta V segments showed up in productive rearrangements about 87% or about 30% of the time in an earlier analysis of around 550 of the donors. The study listed approximately 160 TCR beta chains as associated with cytomegalovirus. In a later genetic analysis, a missense DCLRE1C variant was associated with V-gene and J-gene trimming of TCR beta chains, and the association was replicated in an independent cohort. A further reported finding was that TCR beta sequences accurately predicted the HLA-A and HLA-B alleles for most subjects in the first cohort. The classifier was reported to diagnose cytomegalovirus status with high specificity and sensitivity in both the original and validation cohorts. The authors suggested that the approach could potentially be extended to other disease states and immunological phenotypes. In a later genetic analysis, fewer N-insertions in productive TCRs were reported among donors in an Asian-associated ancestry cluster than the 666-donor mean. Most TCR sequences were observed very rarely across donors, whereas some public TCRs were present in many individuals. A later analysis found that HLA-associated TCR beta chains were more clonally expanded and had lower generation probabilities than equally common non-associated chains. Most CMV-associated TCR beta chains appeared to be HLA-restricted in a later analysis, and the HLA associations seemed to be driven largely by CMV exposure. According to a later analysis, TCR association rates differed among HLA loci, with DRB1 alleles showing the most associated TCRs and HLA-C alleles showing the fewest. Correlated functional status among segregating V segments might reflect linkage disequilibrium, but an unknown experimental factor could not be ruled out. In vitro tests confirmed that a few of the cytomegalovirus-associated TCR beta chains recognize cytomegalovirus antigens. Because counts were too low, about 17 rarely observed V segments, including chromosome 9 orphons, were excluded from the earlier analysis of several hundred of the donors. At a false discovery rate of 0.05, a later analysis linked 16,000 or so TCR beta sequences to specific HLA alleles. The presence/absence analyses assumed that sequencing depth was roughly uniform across donors, and that assumption may not be true. In this cohort, only TCR beta chains were sequenced, and detectable features were limited by the absence of alpha or paired-chain data. CMV serostatus was the only immune exposure information available for the cohort. According to a later analysis, parvovirus B19, influenza, CMV and Epstein-Barr virus appeared linked to several top co-occurrence clusters. Because HLA typing was missing for some donors at each locus, association tests included only the typed subset. Strong co-occurrence of HLA alleles, especially DR and DQ, made assigning TCR associations to individual alleles difficult. A group of highly shared sequence variants was considered likely to be a technical artifact of the sequencing pipeline. The 87-base-pair reads could not distinguish some IMGT-functional V segments, including TRBV6-2 and TRBV6-3, so those segments were excluded.

Receptors were amplified or captured by the immunoSEQ multiplex PCR assay. A mixture of 60 forward primers for TCR Vbeta segments and 13 reverse primers for TCR Jbeta segments was used in the multiplex PCR. A multiplex PCR assay on genomic DNA amplified the CDR3 region of rearranged TCR beta genes. The amplified TCR beta libraries were sequenced on the Illumina HiSeq System as 87-base-pair reads. The authors processed their data as follows. A later analysis tallied 70 million to 100 million unique TCR beta chains across the 700 or so repertoires, and some 10 million of those chains were shared by two or more donors. Raw reads were error-corrected and collapsed into unique sequences with a nearest-neighbor algorithm that merged closely related sequences to remove PCR and sequencing errors. Alignment of CDR3 sequences to IMGT reference sequences was used to assign V, D and J gene segments. Each retained sequence needed at least a six-nucleotide match to both a V gene segment and a J gene segment. A rearrangement counted as productive if the CDR3 had no stop codons and remained in frame with V and J, and every other rearrangement counted as non-productive. CDR3 was defined according to IMGT convention as the region running from the second conserved V-encoded cysteine to the conserved J-encoded phenylalanine. Sequences without an unambiguous match to a single V gene segment were excluded from the earlier analysis of several hundred of the donors. An earlier analysis of 550 to 650 of the donors classified V segments as functional when productive rearrangements were above 56.7% and as segregating when the standard deviation between donors was above 5%. A statistical classification framework was built for diagnosing cytomegalovirus status from the catalog of TCR beta chain sequences. A later analysis assigned V and J genes by comparing TCR nucleotide sequences with IMGT/GENE-DB human TR gene sequences. A later analysis assigned CDR3 sequences and most-parsimonious VDJ recombination scenarios with the TCRdist pipeline. In a later analysis, each TCR beta chain was defined by its CDR3 amino acid sequence together with its V-gene family, and reads without a unique V-gene family were excluded. To address suspected cross-contamination and a sequencing artifact, a later analysis removed some 620 highly shared, low-generation-probability nucleotide sequences. A later analysis calculated a clonal expansion index for each public chain from normalized within-repertoire ranks of inferred template counts. Generation probabilities in a later analysis came from a VDJ recombination model fitted to out-of-frame rearrangements, and those results were checked against IGoR. A later analysis scored TCR-TCR, TCR-HLA and TCR-CMV co-occurrence with hypergeometric tests, applying a repertoire-size bias correction to TCR pairs. A later analysis estimated false discovery rates by permuting HLA or CMV assignments 20 times. In a later analysis, co-occurring TCRs were grouped using DBSCAN, and TCRdist sequence similarity was added for clustering within HLA-allele-positive subsets. Repertoires with fewer than 30,000 or more than 120,000 public chains, plus five repertoires with anomalous nucleotide sharing, were excluded from co-occurrence clustering. TCRdb took over this immuneACCESS table, retaining in-frame rearrangements with V and J assigned. Such tables are incomplete; in checked studies, under half of the missing clones stem from an unresolved V gene, and the remainder is unexplained. From that table come the V and J calls and clone size; the DNA was used to work out D and trimming. In this sample the table shows around 240,000 clones, roughly 80% of which occur a single time. The ten largest clonotypes hold around 5% of the sample.

From its cysteine to its phenylalanine, the CDR3 spans 13 amino acids. Of the read, only the CDR3 DNA is kept; its 39 bases are in frame from base 1. Taken from the germline V gene (reference sequence), the CDR1 and CDR2 loops are SEHNR and FQNEAQ. The cohort comprised under 700 healthy bone marrow donors. At the time of sampling, every cohort member was nominally healthy, though immune exposures that went unrecorded were likely present. The donor was CMV seropositive and belonged to the group of some 290 seropositive cohort members. Every donor gave a peripheral blood sample, and the peripheral blood mononuclear cells from that sample were used for TCR beta sequencing. Genomic DNA was extracted from the blood cell samples with the Qiagen DNeasy Blood Extraction Kit. About this clone: There is no known antigen for this receptor. The junction shows a germline mismatch at one end, possibly a read error.

This chain joins TRBV7-9 to TRBJ2-7; TRBD1 is a possible D gene, resting on 6 matching bases. This TCR came from a woman aged 40 to 55 in good health and CMV-seropositive. The sequenced sample consisted of PBMCs. CDR3 region: CSSMDSLSYEQYF. The nucleotide sequence is TGTTCCAGTATGGACAGCCTCTCCTACGAGCAGTACTTC.